This T cell receptor (beta chain) was sequenced in a study of T cell responses to AZD1222 COVID-19 vaccine. Study observations and caveats: Targets within unmutated variant regions were reportedly found for nearly half of spike-specific TCRs. Among vaccine-associated CD4 TCRs, coverage spanned spike, with dominance at 160-218 and 743-854. Repertoires were obtained solely post-peak T cell response.

CDR3 length: 15 amino acids. Germline CDR1 and CDR2: SGHKS and YYEKEE (reference sequence). The V end was cut by 2 bases, the J end by 0 bases, with 8 bases between. As to this clone: What it recognizes is unknown.

This table comes from immunoSEQ multiplex PCR, and its TCRdb copy is limited to in-frame clones, with some not included. The sample has about 75,000 clones; around 88% are singletons. The starting material was peripheral blood, obtained 28 days after the second dose of the MenACWY control vaccine. The receptor comes from an adult who received the MenACWY meningococcal vaccine as a control. The V and J genes are TRBV5-5 and TRBJ1-4; D unclear. CDR3 region: CASSFRGATNEKLFF. For the CDR3, the DNA is TGTGCCAGCAGCTTTCGCGGTGCAACTAATGAAAAACTGTTTTTT.